The 27 T cell receptor beta chains listed next were all sequenced from one sample in a study of blood T cell repertoires in COVID-19. TCRdb's copy holds only in-frame clones and misses some; the assay was immunoSEQ multiplex PCR. The sample contains 140,000 to 150,000 clones, 79% of which appear only once. The sequenced material came from peripheral blood. The receptors stem from a man aged 45-65 years with active or convalescent COVID-19.

The V gene is TRBV19, the J gene TRBJ1-1, with a possible D match to TRBD1 (6 bases). The CDR3 is made up of 14 amino acids. In germline, CDR1 is LNHDA, CDR2 SQIVND (reference sequence). The V gene lost 7 bases and the J gene lost 0 bases, with 12 bases spanning the gap. CDR3 region: CASTLQGMNTEAFF. CDR3 DNA sequence: TGTGCCAGTACCCTACAGGGAATGAACACTGAAGCTTTCTTT.

The genes are TRBV9 and TRBJ2-3; 10 nucleotides line up with TRBD1. The CDR3 contains 15 residues. Per the germline V gene, CDR1 is SGDLS and CDR2 is YYNGEE. J lost 6 bases, V lost 3 bases, and 7 bases had no gene match. The CDR3 bases are TGTGCCAGCAGCGCCCGAGGGACAGGGGTGGATACGCAGTATTTT. Translating it yields CASSARGTGVDTQYF.

This rearrangement joins TRBV4-2 to TRBJ2-5, with D possibly being TRBD1 (6 bases). With 2 bases removed from V and 3 bases from J, the gap between germline ends came to 10 bases. There are 14 residues in the CDR3. Germline CDR1 is LGHNA and CDR2 is YNFKEQ. CDR3 residues: CASSQSRTEETQYF. The CDR3 nucleotides read TGTGCCAGCAGCCAAAGTAGGACAGAAGAGACCCAGTACTTC.

This rearrangement joins TRBV9 to TRBJ2-7, with a weak D call TRBD2 (6 bases). The CDR3 covers 14 residues. Germline values: CDR1 SGDLS, CDR2 YYNGEE. V gave up 4 bases and J gave up 0 bases, with 11 bases separating them. Written as DNA, the CDR3 is TGTGCCAGCAGCCCCCAGCGGGTCTCCTACGAGCAGTACTTC. Its protein product is CASSPQRVSYEQYF.

The gene calls are TRBV19 and TRBJ2-1; TRBD2 aligns across 14 bases. The CDR3 is 15 residues long. Germline CDR1 and CDR2: LNHDA and SQIVND (reference sequence). Trimming removed 6 bases from V and 6 bases from J; junction bases left unmatched: 4. The CDR3 DNA sequence: TGTGCCAGTAGGTCGGGACTAGCGGGAGTCAATGAGCAGTTCTTC. Protein: CASRSGLAGVNEQFF.

The chain uses TRBV18 and TRBJ2-7, with D possibly TRBD1 on 5 matching bases. The CDR3 length is 14 residues. Germline values: CDR1 KGHSH, CDR2 LQKENI. The V gene lost 0 bases and the J gene lost 0 bases, with 6 bases spanning the gap. CDR3 amino acids: CASSPPTASYEQYF. CDR3 in DNA: TGTGCCAGCTCACCACCGACAGCCTCCTACGAGCAGTACTTC.

This clone turned up a few times. The CDR3 region has the DNA TGTGCCAGTAGTATTAGATACGCCGGGGAGCTGTTTTTT. Amino acids: CASSIRYAGELFF. This chain uses TRBV19 with TRBJ2-2; D gene ambiguous. Germline V gene lookup returns CDR1 LNHDA and CDR2 SQIVND (reference sequence). V lost 3 bases and J 6 bases, leaving 8 bases between the germline ends. This CDR3 contains 13 residues.

For this clone: Other nucleotide sequences from this sample produce the same CDR3. V is TRBV9 and J is TRBJ2-1, with a possible D match to TRBD2 (6 bases). Germline CDR1 SGDLS, CDR2 YYNGEE. Trimming left V 2 bases short and J 0 bases short, with 9 bases between. This CDR3 spans 15 amino acids. The CDR3 region has the DNA TGTGCCAGCAGCGTTGTCGGGGGCTCCTACAATGAGCAGTTCTTC. Residues: CASSVVGGSYNEQFF. The complete variable domain, with remaining parts taken from reference TRBV9 and TRBJ2-1, reads DSGVTQTPKHLITATGQRVTLRCSPRSGDLSVYWYQQSLDQGLQFLIQYYNGEERAKGNILERFSAQQFPDLHSELNLSSLELGDSALYFCASSVVGGSYNEQFFGPGTRLTVL.

This clone has just one count. The chain carries TRBV28 and TRBJ2-7; maybe TRBD2 (7 bases). The CDR3 covers 18 residues. Germline V gene lookup returns CDR1 MDHEN and CDR2 SYDVKM. The V end was cut by 3 bases, the J end by 0 bases, with 21 bases between. This chain's CDR3 is CASSFEGGSPLFSYEQYF. The CDR3 nucleotides are TGTGCCAGCAGTTTTGAGGGGGGGTCGCCTCTGTTCTCCTACGAGCAGTACTTC.

This clone has a handful of counts. The chain employs TRBV5-1 and TRBJ2-7, with 7 bases fitting TRBD1. CDR1 is SGHRS, CDR2 YFSETQ, per germline. The CDR3 has 16 residues. V trimming: 4 bases; J trimming: 2 bases; junction bases outside the gene matches: 12. CDR3 bases: TGCGCCAGCAGCCCAGCCGGGACAGTCTCGACCTACGAGCAGTACTTC. This codes for CASSPAGTVSTYEQYF.

This clone appeared once. The V and J genes are TRBV27 and TRBJ1-2; a weak D match, TRBD1 (6 bases). Per the germline V gene, CDR1 is MNHEY and CDR2 is SMNVEV (reference sequence). V was clipped by 4 bases and J by 2 bases, with 14 bases between them. The CDR3 covers 15 residues. CDR3 amino acids: CASSSLQGRNYGYTF. The CDR3 DNA is TGTGCCAGCAGTTCATTACAGGGACGAAACTATGGCTACACCTTC.

This clone was recorded only once. The rearrangement uses TRBV18 and TRBJ2-2; D unclear. Trimming removed 3 bases from V and 0 bases from J, with 8 bases in between. There are 15 residues in the CDR3. Per the germline V gene, CDR1 is KGHSH and CDR2 is LQKENI. Here the CDR3 DNA reads TGTGCCAGCTCACCCGGCGGTTCGAACACCGGGGAGCTGTTTTTT. This sequence encodes CASSPGGSNTGELFF. The complete variable domain, with remaining parts taken from reference TRBV18 and TRBJ2-2, reads NAGVMQNPRHLVRRRGQEARLRCSPMKGHSHVYWYRQLPEEGLKFMVYLQKENIIDESGMPKERFSAEFPKEGPSILRIQQVVRGDSAAYFCASSPGGSNTGELFFGEGSRLTVL.

This chain uses TRBV9 with TRBJ1-5; D uncertain. Germline CDR1 and CDR2: SGDLS and YYNGEE. The V end lost 0 bases, the J end lost 5 bases, and 6 bases lay between the germline ends. This CDR3 is built from 13 residues. CDR3 sequence reads: CASSVDQDQPQHF. The CDR3 bases are TGTGCCAGCAGCGTAGACCAGGATCAGCCCCAGCATTTT.

The chain uses TRBV3-1 (or the pseudogene TRBV3-2) and TRBJ1-5, with D unclear. V dropped 4 bases and J dropped 6 bases, with 10 bases sitting between them. CDR1 is LGHDT, CDR2 YNNKEL, per germline (reference sequence). There are 13 residues in the CDR3. CDR3 nucleotide sequence: TGTGCCAGCAGCCTCATGAGAGGTCAGCCCCAGCATTTT. Protein: CASSLMRGQPQHF.

This clone was counted at least ten times. The rearrangement uses TRBV3-1 (or the pseudogene TRBV3-2) and TRBJ2-1; D is possibly TRBD2 (5 bases). V dropped 3 bases and J dropped 7 bases, with 13 bases sitting between them. The CDR3 extends over 14 amino acids. The germline CDR1 and CDR2 sequences are LGHDT and YNNKEL (reference sequence). The CDR3, as DNA: TGTGCCAGCAGCCACGGGGTTTTGGGGAATGAGCAGTTCTTC. This translates into CASSHGVLGNEQFF.

In this sample, this clone turned up a few times. This chain joins TRBV29-1 and TRBJ2-2; 8 nucleotides line up with TRBD2. Germline V CDR1 and CDR2: SQVTM, ANQGSEA. V dropped 4 bases and J dropped 1; count of bases not matched to a gene: 2. The CDR3 has 14 residues. The CDR3 loop is CSVATSGNTGELFF. Here the CDR3 DNA reads TGCAGCGTTGCCACTAGCGGGAACACCGGGGAGCTGTTTTTT.

In this sample, this clone turned up a few times. CDR3 region: CASSYRHSVEYNSPLHF. The CDR3 DNA sequence: TGTGCCAGCAGTTACCGACATTCGGTAGAATATAATTCACCCCTCCACTTT. The V call is TRBV27, the J call TRBJ1-6; no clear D gene. V lost 4 bases and J 4 bases, leaving 17 bases between the germline ends. This CDR3 contains 17 residues. Germline CDR1 reads MNHEY; CDR2 reads SMNVEV (reference sequence).

The V call is TRBV28, the J call TRBJ2-3, with 8 bases aligning to TRBD2. CDR3 size: 16 residues. The trim removed 7 bases at V and 2 bases at J, leaving 11 bases unmatched. CDR1 is MDHEN, CDR2 SYDVKM, per germline. This CDR3 is CASTLALAGPTDTQYF. As DNA, the CDR3 is TGTGCCAGCACCCTCGCTCTAGCGGGCCCCACAGATACGCAGTATTTT.

The chain's CDR3 is CASSEASGQSTEAFF. The CDR3 DNA reads TGTGCCAGCAGTGAAGCATCGGGACAGTCAACAGAAGCTTTCTTT. The chain links TRBV6-1 to TRBJ1-1; 7 positions agree with TRBD1. The germline V gene has CDR1 MNHNS and CDR2 SASEGT. Germline trimming cut 0 bases from V and 8 bases from J; bases unmatched to any gene: 9. The CDR3 length is 15 residues.

This clone was counted ten times or more. J is TRBJ2-1 and V is TRBV6-4, with 8 bases identical to TRBD2. With V trimmed by 2 bases and J by 7 bases, 7 bases remained unmatched. The germline CDR1 and CDR2 sequences are MRHNA and SNTAGT. The CDR3 length is 15 residues. CDR3 DNA sequence: TGTGCCAGCAGTGACCAAGCGGGAGTCTCGAATGAGCAGTTCTTC. Its translation is CASSDQAGVSNEQFF.

The V and J genes are TRBV13 and TRBJ2-1; D call uncertain. CDR1 PRHDT and CDR2 FYEKMQ come from the germline V gene (reference sequence). CDR3 length: 13 amino acids. Trimming removed 0 bases at V and 8 bases at J, with 8 bases between. The DNA of the CDR3 is TGTGCCAGCAGCTTAGGGCCCTATCATGAGCAGTTCTTC. This sequence encodes CASSLGPYHEQFF.

The V call is TRBV24-1, the J call TRBJ2-1; 11 bases map to TRBD2. CDR1 KGHDR and CDR2 SFDVKD come from the germline V gene. Trimming took 7 bases from V and 2 from J; bases not matched to a gene: 3. The length of the CDR3 is 15 residues. The CDR3 sequence: CATRISGRAYNEQFF. The CDR3 DNA follows: TGTGCCACCAGGATTAGCGGGAGGGCCTACAATGAGCAGTTCTTC.

The gene calls are TRBV2 and TRBJ1-4; D not resolved. The CDR3 runs to 13 residues. Trimming left V 3 bases short and J 8 bases short, with 10 bases between. Germline CDR1 and CDR2: SNHLY and FYNNEI. The CDR3 sequence is CASSEGIEEKLFF. The DNA of the CDR3 is TGTGCCAGCAGTGAGGGCATAGAGGAAAAACTGTTTTTT.

V and J are TRBV1 and TRBJ1-2; the table gives TRBD1 as D, unverified against the DNA. TRBV1 is labeled a pseudogene. This CDR3 spans 16 amino acids. CDR3 residues: CTSSLDRAGQNYGYTF. The CDR3 DNA reads as TGCACCAGCAGCCTGGACAGGGCAGGGCAAAACTATGGCTACACCTTC.

This rearrangement joins TRBV9 to TRBJ2-1; weak D call: TRBD1 (5 bases). Deletions cut 4 bases from V and 3 bases from J, with 20 bases between. This CDR3 has 17 residues. CDR1 is SGDLS, CDR2 YYNGEE, per germline. In nucleotides, the CDR3 is TGTGCCAGCAGCCCCCGGATGGGGCGTGGGTACTACAATGAGCAGTTCTTC. This sequence encodes CASSPRMGRGYYNEQFF. Drawing the rest from reference TRBV9 and TRBJ2-1, the complete variable domain is DSGVTQTPKHLITATGQRVTLRCSPRSGDLSVYWYQQSLDQGLQFLIQYYNGEERAKGNILERFSAQQFPDLHSELNLSSLELGDSALYFCASSPRMGRGYYNEQFFGPGTRLTVL.

This chain joins TRBV6-1 and TRBJ2-7; D may be TRBD1 (5 bases). The CDR3 covers 15 residues. V dropped 1 base and J dropped 3 bases, with 13 bases sitting between them. Germline CDR1 reads MNHNS; CDR2 reads SASEGT. CDR3 in DNA: TGTGCCAGCAGTGAAGAGGGGATCCCAGGCTACGAGCAGTACTTC. Residues: CASSEEGIPGYEQYF.

This clone was recorded many times. V is TRBV19 and J is TRBJ2-7; TRBD2 agrees at 13 bases. V dropped 9 bases and J dropped 6; count of bases not matched to a gene: 5. The CDR3 is made up of 13 amino acids. Germline values: CDR1 LNHDA, CDR2 SQIVND (reference sequence). CDR3 in DNA: TGTGCCAGAACCGGGACTAGCGGGGTCGAGCAGTACTTC. It is translated as CARTGTSGVEQYF.